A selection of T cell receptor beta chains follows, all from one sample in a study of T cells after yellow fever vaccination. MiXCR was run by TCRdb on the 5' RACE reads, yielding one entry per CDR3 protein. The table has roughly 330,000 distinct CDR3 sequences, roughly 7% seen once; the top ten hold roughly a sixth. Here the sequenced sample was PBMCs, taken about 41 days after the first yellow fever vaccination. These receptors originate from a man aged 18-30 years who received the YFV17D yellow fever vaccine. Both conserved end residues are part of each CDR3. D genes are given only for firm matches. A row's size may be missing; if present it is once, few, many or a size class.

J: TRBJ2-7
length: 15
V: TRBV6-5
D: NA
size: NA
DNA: TGTGCCAGCAGTTACCGGGACGACGGCCTCGACGAGCAGTACTTC
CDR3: CASSYRDDGLDEQYF

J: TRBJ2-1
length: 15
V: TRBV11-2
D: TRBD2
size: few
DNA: TGTGCCAGCAGCTTCATAGCGGGGTCGTACAATGAGCAGTTCTTC
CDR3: CASSFIAGSYNEQFF

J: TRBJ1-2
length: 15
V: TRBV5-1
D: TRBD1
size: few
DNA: TGCGCCAGCAGCTTGGCCGGCACAGGGGAAGAAGGCTACACCTTC
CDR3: CASSLAGTGEEGYTF

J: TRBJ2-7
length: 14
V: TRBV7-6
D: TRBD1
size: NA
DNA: TGTGCCAGCAGCCCGGACAGGGGGCGTTACGAGCAGTACTTC
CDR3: CASSPDRGRYEQYF

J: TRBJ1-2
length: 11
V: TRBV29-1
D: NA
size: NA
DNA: TGCAGCGTTGTTGATAACTATGGCTACACCTTC
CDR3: CSVVDNYGYTF

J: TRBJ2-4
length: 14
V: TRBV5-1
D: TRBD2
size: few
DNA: TGCGCCAGCAGCTTGGCCCCGGGAGGAAACATTCAGTACTTC
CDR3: CASSLAPGGNIQYF

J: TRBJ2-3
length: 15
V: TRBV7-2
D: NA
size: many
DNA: TGTGCCAGCAGCTTTCCTATGGCGGGCACAGATACGCAGTATTTT
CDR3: CASSFPMAGTDTQYF

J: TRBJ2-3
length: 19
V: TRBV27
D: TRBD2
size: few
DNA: TGTGCCAGCAGTCCCTTCCTAGAGGCTAGCGGGGAAAACACAGATACGCAGTATTTT
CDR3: CASSPFLEASGENTDTQYF

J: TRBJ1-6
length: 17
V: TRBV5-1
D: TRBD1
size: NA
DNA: TGCGCCAGCAGTCGACAGGGGCTTTTTTCCTATAATTCACCCCTCCACTTT
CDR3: CASSRQGLFSYNSPLHF

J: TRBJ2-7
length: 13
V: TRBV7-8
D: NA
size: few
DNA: TGTGCCAGCAGCTTTCAGGGGAAGTCGGAGCAGTACTTC
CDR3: CASSFQGKSEQYF

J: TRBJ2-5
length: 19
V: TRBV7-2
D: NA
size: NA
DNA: TGTGCCAGCAGCTTAGCAATCCGGCGGGGCCCCTCGTACCAAGAGACCCAGTACTTC
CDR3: CASSLAIRRGPSYQETQYF

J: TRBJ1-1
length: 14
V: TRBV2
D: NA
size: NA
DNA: TGTGCCAGCATGTTAACAGCAACGAACACTGAAGCTTTCTTT
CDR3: CASMLTATNTEAFF

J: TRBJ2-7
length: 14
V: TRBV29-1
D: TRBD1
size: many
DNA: TGCAGCGTAACCGGGACAGGTCTAACCTACGAGCAGTACTTC
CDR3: CSVTGTGLTYEQYF

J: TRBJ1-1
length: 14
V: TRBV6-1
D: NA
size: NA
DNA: TGTGCCAGCAGTGTCGACAGGAGCAACACTGAAGCTTTCTTT
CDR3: CASSVDRSNTEAFF

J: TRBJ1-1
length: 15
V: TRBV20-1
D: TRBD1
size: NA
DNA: TGCAGTGCTAGAGTCCTTAACAGGGGAGGCACTGAAGCTTTCTTT
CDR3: CSARVLNRGGTEAFF

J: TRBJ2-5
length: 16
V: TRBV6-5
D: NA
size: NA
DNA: TGTGCCAGCAGTTACCTGGGGGCGGCGGGCCAAGAGACCCAGTACTTC
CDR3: CASSYLGAAGQETQYF

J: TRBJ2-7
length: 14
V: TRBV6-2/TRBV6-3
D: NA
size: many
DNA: TGTGCCAGCAGTTACTCGCCGGTCTCAAGGGAGCAGTACTTC
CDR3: CASSYSPVSREQYF

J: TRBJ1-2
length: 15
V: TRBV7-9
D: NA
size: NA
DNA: TGTGCCAGCAGCTTATTCCTCGGACCCAAGGGCGGCTACACCTTC
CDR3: CASSLFLGPKGGYTF

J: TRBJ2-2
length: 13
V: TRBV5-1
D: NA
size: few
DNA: TGCGCCAGCAGCTCGACTAACACCGGGGAGCTGTTTTTT
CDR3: CASSSTNTGELFF

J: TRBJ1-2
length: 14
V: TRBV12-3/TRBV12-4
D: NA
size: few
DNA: TGTGCCAGCAGTTTAAGGGGCACGAGCTATGGCTACACCTTC
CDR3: CASSLRGTSYGYTF

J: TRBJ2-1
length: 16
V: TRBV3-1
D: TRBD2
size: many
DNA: TGTGCCAGCAGCCAAGATTCCAGCGGGGGGGCTCGGGGGCAGTTCTTC
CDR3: CASSQDSSGGARGQFF

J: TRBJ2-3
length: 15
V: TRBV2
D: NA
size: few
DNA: TGTGCCAGCAGTGAACCCCGGACTGTAGCAGATACGCAGTATTTT
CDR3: CASSEPRTVADTQYF

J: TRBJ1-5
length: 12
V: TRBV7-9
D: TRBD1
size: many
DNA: TGTGCCAGCAGCCAACAGGGGCAGCCCCAGCATTTT
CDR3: CASSQQGQPQHF

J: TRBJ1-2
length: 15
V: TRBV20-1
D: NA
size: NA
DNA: TGCAGTGCTAGAGATCGTGGGTCAGGGTCGGCAGGCTACACCTTC
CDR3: CSARDRGSGSAGYTF

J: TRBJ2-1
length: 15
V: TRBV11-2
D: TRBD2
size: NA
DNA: TGTGCCAGCATACCATCCCGGGACTACAACAATGAGCAGTTCTTC
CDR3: CASIPSRDYNNEQFF

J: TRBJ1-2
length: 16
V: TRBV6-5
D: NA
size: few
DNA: TGTGCCAGCAGTTTCATCGCCGGGACGGATTCCTATGGCTACACCTTC
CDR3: CASSFIAGTDSYGYTF

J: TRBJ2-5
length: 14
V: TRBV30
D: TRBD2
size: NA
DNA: TGTGCCTGGAGTCGCGGGACTAGCAAAGAGACCCAGTACTTC
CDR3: CAWSRGTSKETQYF

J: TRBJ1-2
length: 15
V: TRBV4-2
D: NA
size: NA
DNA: TGTGCCAGCAGCCAAGTGGAGGGTGCAAACTATGGCTACACCTTC
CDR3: CASSQVEGANYGYTF

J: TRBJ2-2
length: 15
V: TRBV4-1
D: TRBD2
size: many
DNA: TGCGCCAGCAGTCACACTAGCGCGAACACCGGGGAGCTGTTTTTT
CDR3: CASSHTSANTGELFF

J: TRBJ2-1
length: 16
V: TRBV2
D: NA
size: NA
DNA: TGTGCCAGCAGTGAAGCGAGTTTTAGATTCTACAATGAGCAGTTCTTC
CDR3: CASSEASFRFYNEQFF

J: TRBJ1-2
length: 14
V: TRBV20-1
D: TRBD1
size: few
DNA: TGCAGTGCTGTTACAGGACAGGCGAACTATGGCTACACCTTC
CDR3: CSAVTGQANYGYTF

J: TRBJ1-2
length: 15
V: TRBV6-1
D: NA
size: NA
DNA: TGTGCCAGCTACCAGTGGAAACAACCCCCTTTTGATTACACCTTC
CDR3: CASYQWKQPPFDYTF

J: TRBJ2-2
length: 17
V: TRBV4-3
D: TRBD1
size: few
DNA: TGCGCCAGCAGCCAAGATGGCAGGGGGTATGCTGGCGGGGAGCTGTTTTTT
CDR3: CASSQDGRGYAGGELFF

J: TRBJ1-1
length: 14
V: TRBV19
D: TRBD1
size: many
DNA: TGTGCCAGTAGGACAGGGGGCAGGGACACTGAAGCTTTCTTT
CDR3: CASRTGGRDTEAFF

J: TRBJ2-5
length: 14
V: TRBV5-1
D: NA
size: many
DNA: TGCGCCAGCTACGGAGGGAGACCCAAAGAGACCCAGTACTTC
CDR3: CASYGGRPKETQYF

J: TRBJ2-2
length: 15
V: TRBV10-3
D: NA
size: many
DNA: TGTGCCATCAGCGAGTCACGGACTGGGGCCGGGGAGCTGTTTTTT
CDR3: CAISESRTGAGELFF

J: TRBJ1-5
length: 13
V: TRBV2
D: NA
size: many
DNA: TGTGCCAGCTATTCAGAAAGGGGTCAGCCCCAGCATTTT
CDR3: CASYSERGQPQHF

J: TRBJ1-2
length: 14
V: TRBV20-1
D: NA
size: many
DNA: TGCAGTGCTAGAGATCTGGGGGCTAACTATGGCTACACCTTC
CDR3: CSARDLGANYGYTF

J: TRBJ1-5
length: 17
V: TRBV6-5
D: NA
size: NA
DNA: TGTGCCAGCAGTTATGGTAGGCTTGCGGGGATGCATCAGCCCCAGCATTTT
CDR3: CASSYGRLAGMHQPQHF

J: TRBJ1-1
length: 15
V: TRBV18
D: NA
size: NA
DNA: TGTGCCAGCTCACCAGTGACCCAACTTCGCACTGAAGCTTTCTTT
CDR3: CASSPVTQLRTEAFF

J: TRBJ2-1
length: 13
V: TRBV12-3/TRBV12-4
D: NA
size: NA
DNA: TGTGCCAGCAGCGGGATCTCCTACAATGAGCAGTTCTTC
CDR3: CASSGISYNEQFF

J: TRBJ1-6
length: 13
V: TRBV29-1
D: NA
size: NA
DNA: TGCAGCGTAAGGGTAGGGTGGATATCACCCCTCCACTTT
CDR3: CSVRVGWISPLHF

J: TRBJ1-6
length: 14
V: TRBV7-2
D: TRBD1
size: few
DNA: TGTGCCAGCAGCAATATCAGGGGGATGGCACCCCTCCACTTT
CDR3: CASSNIRGMAPLHF